Listed below are T cell receptor beta chains from one sample, sequenced in a study of metastatic and nonmetastatic thyroid tumors. Through MiXCR, TCRdb re-clonotyped the PCR reads. Among roughly 81,000 clones listed, around 9.1% were seen once. The sample taken for sequencing was blood. Receptor source: a female donor with papillary thyroid cancer or a benign thyroid nodule (not recorded which). Some clones in this sample may be carry-over from other donors' samples. Each CDR3 is given with its conserved first and last residue. The order of the fields is CDR3 DNA, CDR3 protein, V gene, clone size, D gene, J gene. The D gene is left open where the match is weak. The size field is filled for only some rows; it gives once, few, many or a size class.

cdr3_nt: TGCAGTGCTAGAGCGGGTCCTAATTCACCCCTCCACTTT
cdr3_aa: CSARAGPNSPLHF
v_call: TRBV20-1
clone_size: many
d_call: -
j_call: TRBJ1-6

cdr3_nt: TGTGCCAGCAGCTTAGCCGAGAACACTGAAGCTTTCTTT
cdr3_aa: CASSLAENTEAFF
v_call: TRBV11-1
clone_size: many
d_call: -
j_call: TRBJ1-1

cdr3_nt: TGCGCCAGCAGCGTAGCGGGGGGGAAGAACTACAATGAGCAGCTCTTC
cdr3_aa: CASSVAGGKNYNEQLF
v_call: TRBV5-1
clone_size: -
d_call: TRBD2
j_call: TRBJ2-1

cdr3_nt: TGCGCCAGCTCACCAAGGACAGGCCAAGAGACCCAGTACTTC
cdr3_aa: CASSPRTGQETQYF
v_call: TRBV18
clone_size: -
d_call: TRBD1
j_call: TRBJ2-5

cdr3_nt: TGTGCCAGCAGCTTAGCCCCGGGGAGGGTCGGCCAAGAGACCCAGTACTTC
cdr3_aa: CASSLAPGRVGQETQYF
v_call: TRBV7-2
clone_size: few
d_call: TRBD2
j_call: TRBJ2-5

cdr3_nt: TGTGCCAGCAGCGACCTCAGGGGTTACGAGCAGTACTTC
cdr3_aa: CASSDLRGYEQYF
v_call: TRBV11-2
clone_size: many
d_call: -
j_call: TRBJ2-7

cdr3_nt: TGTGCCTGGAGGGACAGGGACGACTACACCTTC
cdr3_aa: CAWRDRDDYTF
v_call: TRBV30
clone_size: -
d_call: TRBD1
j_call: TRBJ1-2

cdr3_nt: TGCAGTGCTAGAGATATGGGGTGGAACAATGAGCAGTTCTTC
cdr3_aa: CSARDMGWNNEQFF
v_call: TRBV20-1
clone_size: many
d_call: -
j_call: TRBJ2-1

cdr3_nt: TGTGCCAGCAGTGTAGACAGGGCAACTGAAGCTTTCTTT
cdr3_aa: CASSVDRATEAFF
v_call: TRBV6-1
clone_size: -
d_call: TRBD1
j_call: TRBJ1-1

cdr3_nt: TGTGCCACCACCTATCTTATGGCTCCCAATTCACCCCTCCACTTT
cdr3_aa: CATTYLMAPNSPLHF
v_call: TRBV6-1
clone_size: medium-sized
d_call: -
j_call: TRBJ1-6